The clone carrying this TCR beta chain appeared a few times. The method was immunoSEQ multiplex PCR; TCRdb's version includes in-frame clones alone and lacks a portion of them. The sample lists roughly 190,000 clones; about 78% were seen once. The CDR3 length is 18 residues. Germline trimming cut 5 bases from V and 5 bases from J; bases unmatched to any gene: 16. CDR1 and CDR2 from the germline V gene are MNHEY and SMNVEV (reference sequence). These data belong to a study of blood T cell repertoires in COVID-19. Study background: T cells, B-cell-depleted T cells, or PBMCs provided the cDNA or gDNA that served as material.

Sequenced input: peripheral blood. This TCR was sampled from a woman aged 50 to 65 with active or convalescent COVID-19. The rearrangement uses TRBV27 and TRBJ2-7; 12 bases fit TRBD2. CDR3 DNA sequence: TGTGCCAGCAGTCAGACCTCTAGCGGGGGGGTCCCTGGAAACGAGCAGTACTTC. As protein: CASSQTSSGGVPGNEQYF.